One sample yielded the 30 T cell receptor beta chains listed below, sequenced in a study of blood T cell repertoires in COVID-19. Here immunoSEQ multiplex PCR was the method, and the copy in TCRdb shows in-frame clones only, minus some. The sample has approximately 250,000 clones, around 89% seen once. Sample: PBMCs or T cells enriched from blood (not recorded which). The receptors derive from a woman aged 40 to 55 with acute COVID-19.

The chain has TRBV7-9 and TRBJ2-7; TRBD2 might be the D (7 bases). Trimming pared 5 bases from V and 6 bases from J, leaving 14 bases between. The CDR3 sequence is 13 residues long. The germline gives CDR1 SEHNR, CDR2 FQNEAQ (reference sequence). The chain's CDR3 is CASSPAGALEQYV. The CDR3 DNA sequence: TGTGCCAGCAGCCCGGCGGGGGCACTCGAGCAGTACGTC.

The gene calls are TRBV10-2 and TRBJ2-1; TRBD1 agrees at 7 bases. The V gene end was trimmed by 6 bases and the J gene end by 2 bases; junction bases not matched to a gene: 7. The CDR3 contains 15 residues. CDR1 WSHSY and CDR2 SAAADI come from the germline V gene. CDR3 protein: CASSPDRAPYNEQFF. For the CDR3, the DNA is TGCGCCAGCAGCCCAGACAGGGCCCCCTACAATGAGCAGTTCTTC.

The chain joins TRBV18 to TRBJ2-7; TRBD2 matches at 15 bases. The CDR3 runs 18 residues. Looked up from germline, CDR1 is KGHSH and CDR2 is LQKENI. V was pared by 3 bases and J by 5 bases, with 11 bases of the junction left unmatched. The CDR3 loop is CASSPNNGLAGGLDEQYV. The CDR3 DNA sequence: TGTGCCAGCTCACCTAATAATGGACTAGCGGGAGGGCTGGACGAGCAGTACGTC.

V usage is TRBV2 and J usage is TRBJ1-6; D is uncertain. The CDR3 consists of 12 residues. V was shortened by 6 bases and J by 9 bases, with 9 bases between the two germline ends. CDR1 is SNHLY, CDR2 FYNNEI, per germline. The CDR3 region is CASSRLSSPLHF. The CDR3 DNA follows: TGTGCCAGCAGCAGGCTCAGTTCACCCCTCCACTTT. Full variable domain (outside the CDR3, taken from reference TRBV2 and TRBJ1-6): EPEVTQTPSHQVTQMGQEVILRCVPISNHLYFYWYRQILGQKVEFLVSFYNNEISEKSEIFDDQFSVERPDGSNFTLKIRSTKLEDSAMYFCASSRLSSPLHFGNGTRLTVT.

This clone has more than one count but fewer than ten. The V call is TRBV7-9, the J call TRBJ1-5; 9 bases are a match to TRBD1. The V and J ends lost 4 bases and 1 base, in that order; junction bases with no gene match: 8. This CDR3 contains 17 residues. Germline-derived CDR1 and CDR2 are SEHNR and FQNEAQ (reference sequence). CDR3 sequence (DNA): TGTGCCAGCAGCTCGGGACAGGGAATCCCAAGCAATCAGCCCCAGCATTTT. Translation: CASSSGQGIPSNQPQHF.

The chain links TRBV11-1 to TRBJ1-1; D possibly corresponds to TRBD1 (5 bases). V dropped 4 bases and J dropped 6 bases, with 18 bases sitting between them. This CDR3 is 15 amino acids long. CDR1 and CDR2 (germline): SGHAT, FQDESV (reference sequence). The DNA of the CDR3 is TGTGCCAGCAGCTCGCCTGGGGCCAGGGTCTCTGAAGCTTTCTTT. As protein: CASSSPGARVSEAFF. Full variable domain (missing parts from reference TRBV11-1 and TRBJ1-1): EAEVAQSPRYKITEKSQAVAFWCDPISGHATLYWYRQILGQGPELLVQFQDESVVDDSQLPKDRFSAERLKGVDSTLKIQPAELGDSAMYLCASSSPGARVSEAFFGQGTRLTVV.

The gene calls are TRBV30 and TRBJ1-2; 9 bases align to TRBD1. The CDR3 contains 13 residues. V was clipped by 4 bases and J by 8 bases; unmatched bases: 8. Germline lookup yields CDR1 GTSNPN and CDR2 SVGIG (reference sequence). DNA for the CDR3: TGTGCCTGGACCTGGACAGGGGTGGAAGGCTACACCTTC. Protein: CAWTWTGVEGYTF.

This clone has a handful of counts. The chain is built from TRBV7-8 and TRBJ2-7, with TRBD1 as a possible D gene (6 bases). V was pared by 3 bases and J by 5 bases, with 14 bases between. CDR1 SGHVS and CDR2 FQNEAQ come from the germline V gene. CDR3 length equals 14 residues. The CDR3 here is CASSFRDKTDEQYF. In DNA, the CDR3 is TGTGCCAGCAGCTTCCGGGACAAGACCGACGAGCAGTACTTC.

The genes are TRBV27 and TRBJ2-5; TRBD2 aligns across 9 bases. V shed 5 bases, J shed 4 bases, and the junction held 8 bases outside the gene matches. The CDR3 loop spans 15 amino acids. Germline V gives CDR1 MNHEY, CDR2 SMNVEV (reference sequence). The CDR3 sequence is CASSPGVSGRETQYF. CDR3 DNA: TGTGCCAGCAGTCCTGGGGTTAGCGGGAGAGAGACCCAGTACTTC.

The CDR3 is CASSVASYSNQPQHF. The CDR3 DNA reads TGTGCCAGCAGTGTCGCTAGTTATAGCAATCAGCCCCAGCATTTT. The V and J genes are TRBV2 and TRBJ1-5; D is undetermined. Per germline, CDR1 SNHLY and CDR2 FYNNEI. This CDR3 has 15 amino acids. The germline V and J ends were trimmed by 4 bases and 0 bases, with 10 bases remaining between them.

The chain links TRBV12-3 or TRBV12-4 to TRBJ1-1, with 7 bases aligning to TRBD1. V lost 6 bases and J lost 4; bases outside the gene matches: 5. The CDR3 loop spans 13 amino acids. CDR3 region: CASSLGQVTEAFF. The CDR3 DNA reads TGTGCCAGCAGCCTTGGACAGGTCACTGAAGCTTTCTTT.

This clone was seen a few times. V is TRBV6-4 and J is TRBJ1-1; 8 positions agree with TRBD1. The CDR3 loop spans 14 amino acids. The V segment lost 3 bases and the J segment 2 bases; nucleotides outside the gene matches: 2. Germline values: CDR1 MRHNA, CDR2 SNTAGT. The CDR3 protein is CASSEQGDNTEAFF. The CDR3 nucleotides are TGTGCCAGCAGTGAACAGGGGGACAACACTGAAGCTTTCTTT.

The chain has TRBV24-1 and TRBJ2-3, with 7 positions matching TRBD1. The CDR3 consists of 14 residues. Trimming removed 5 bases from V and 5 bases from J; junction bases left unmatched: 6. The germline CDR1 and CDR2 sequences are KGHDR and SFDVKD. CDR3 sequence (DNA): TGTGCCACCAGTGCCGGACAGGTGGGAGATACGCAGTATTTT. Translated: CATSAGQVGDTQYF.

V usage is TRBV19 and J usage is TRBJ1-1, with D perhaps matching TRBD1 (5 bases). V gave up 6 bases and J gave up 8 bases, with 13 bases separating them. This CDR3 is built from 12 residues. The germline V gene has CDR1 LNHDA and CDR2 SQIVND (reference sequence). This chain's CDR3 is CASSKSRVEAFF. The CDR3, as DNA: TGTGCCAGTAGCAAGTCCAGGGTGGAAGCTTTCTTT.

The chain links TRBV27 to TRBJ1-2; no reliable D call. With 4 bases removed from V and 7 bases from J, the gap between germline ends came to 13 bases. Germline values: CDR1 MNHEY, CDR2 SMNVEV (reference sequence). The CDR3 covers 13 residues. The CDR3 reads CASSSGYLPGYTF. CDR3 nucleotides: TGTGCCAGCAGTTCGGGATATTTGCCTGGCTACACCTTC.

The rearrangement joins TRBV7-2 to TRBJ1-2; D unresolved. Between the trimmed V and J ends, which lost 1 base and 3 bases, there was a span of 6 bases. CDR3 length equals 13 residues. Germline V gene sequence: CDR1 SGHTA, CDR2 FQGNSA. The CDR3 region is CASSLDRDYGYTF. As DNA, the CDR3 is TGTGCCAGCAGCTTAGACAGAGACTATGGCTACACCTTC.

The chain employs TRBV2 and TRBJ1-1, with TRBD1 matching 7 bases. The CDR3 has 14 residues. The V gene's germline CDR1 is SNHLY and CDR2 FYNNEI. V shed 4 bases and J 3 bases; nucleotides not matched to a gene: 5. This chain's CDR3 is CASSVQGLDTEAFF. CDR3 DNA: TGTGCCAGCAGTGTACAGGGGTTAGACACTGAAGCTTTCTTT.

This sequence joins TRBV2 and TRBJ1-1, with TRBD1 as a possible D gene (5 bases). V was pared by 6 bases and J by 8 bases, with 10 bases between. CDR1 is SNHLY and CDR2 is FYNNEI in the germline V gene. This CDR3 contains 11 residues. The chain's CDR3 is CASSPGVEAFF. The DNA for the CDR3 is TGTGCCAGCAGCCCGGGGGTAGAAGCTTTCTTT.

In DNA form, the CDR3 reads TGTGCCAGTAGAAGGGTGTTGGGGAGGGATGGCTACACCTTC. It is translated as CASRRVLGRDGYTF. V gene TRBV19 combines with J gene TRBJ1-2; D not resolved. Germline V gene sequence: CDR1 LNHDA, CDR2 SQIVND (reference sequence). Trimming cost V 6 bases and J 6 bases, with 17 bases left between them. The CDR3 is 14 amino acids.

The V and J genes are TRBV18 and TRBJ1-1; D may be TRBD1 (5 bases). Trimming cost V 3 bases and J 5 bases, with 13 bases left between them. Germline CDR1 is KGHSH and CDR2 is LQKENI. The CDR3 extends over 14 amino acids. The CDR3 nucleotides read TGTGCCAGCTCACCGGGAGGCAGGGAGACTGAAGCTTTCTTT. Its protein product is CASSPGGRETEAFF.

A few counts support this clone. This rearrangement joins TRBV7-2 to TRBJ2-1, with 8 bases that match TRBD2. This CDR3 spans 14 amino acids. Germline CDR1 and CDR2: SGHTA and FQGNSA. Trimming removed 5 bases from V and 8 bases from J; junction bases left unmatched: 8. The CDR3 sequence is CASSRSGLVDEQFF. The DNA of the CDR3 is TGTGCCAGCAGCAGATCGGGACTAGTGGATGAGCAGTTCTTC.

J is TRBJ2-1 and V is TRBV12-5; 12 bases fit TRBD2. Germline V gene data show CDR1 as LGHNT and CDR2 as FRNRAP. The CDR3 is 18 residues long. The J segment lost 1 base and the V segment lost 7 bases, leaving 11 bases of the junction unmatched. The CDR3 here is CASALSGTSGFSYNEQFF. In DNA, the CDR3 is TGTGCTAGTGCCCTTTCCGGGACTAGCGGGTTTTCCTACAATGAGCAGTTCTTC.

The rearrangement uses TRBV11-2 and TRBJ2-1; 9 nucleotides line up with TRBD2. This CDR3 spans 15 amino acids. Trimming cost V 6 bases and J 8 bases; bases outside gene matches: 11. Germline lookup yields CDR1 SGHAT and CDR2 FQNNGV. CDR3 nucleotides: TGTGCCAGCAGTCGAGCGGGAGGACGGTTGGATGAGCAGTTCTTC. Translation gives CASSRAGGRLDEQFF. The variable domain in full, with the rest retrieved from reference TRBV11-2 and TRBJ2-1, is EAGVAQSPRYKIIEKRQSVAFWCNPISGHATLYWYQQILGQGPKLLIQFQNNGVVDDSQLPKDRFSAERLKGVDSTLKIQPAKLEDSAVYLCASSRAGGRLDEQFFGPGTRLTVL.

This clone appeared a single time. The CDR3 DNA is TGTGCCAGCAGCTCCAGCTGGGGGGAAAACCCCTTGGGCTCCTATAATTCACCCCTCCACTTT. Protein sequence: CASSSSWGENPLGSYNSPLHF. The chain combines TRBV21-1 with TRBJ1-6. TRBV21-1 is a listed pseudogene. This CDR3 is built from 21 residues.

The DNA for the CDR3 is TGCGCCAGCACCTCCCTGACAGGATCTCCTAACGAGCAGTACTTC. Translated, it gives CASTSLTGSPNEQYF. The V call is TRBV5-1, the J call TRBJ2-7, with a tentative D call TRBD1 (6 bases). Trimming removed 6 bases from V and 5 bases from J, with 21 bases in between. The CDR3 has 15 residues. CDR1 is SGHRS, CDR2 YFSETQ, per germline.

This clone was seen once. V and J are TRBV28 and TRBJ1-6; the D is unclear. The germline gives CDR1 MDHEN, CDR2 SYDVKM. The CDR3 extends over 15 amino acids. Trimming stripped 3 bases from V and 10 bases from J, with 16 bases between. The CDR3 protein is CASSFISRGESPLHF. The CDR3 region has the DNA TGTGCCAGCAGTTTCATCTCGCGGGGAGAGTCACCCCTCCACTTT.

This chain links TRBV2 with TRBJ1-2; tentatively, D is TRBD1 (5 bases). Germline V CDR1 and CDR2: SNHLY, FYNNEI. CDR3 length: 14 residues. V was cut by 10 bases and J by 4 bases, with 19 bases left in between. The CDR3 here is CATPGGGFRYGYTF. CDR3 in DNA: TGTGCCACCCCAGGCGGGGGTTTTCGCTATGGCTACACCTTC.

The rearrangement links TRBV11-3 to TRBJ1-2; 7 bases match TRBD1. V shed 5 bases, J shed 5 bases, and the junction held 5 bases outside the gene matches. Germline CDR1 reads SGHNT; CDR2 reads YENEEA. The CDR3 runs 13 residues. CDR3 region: CASSPGQAYGYTF. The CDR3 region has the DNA TGTGCCAGCAGCCCCGGACAGGCTTATGGCTACACCTTC.

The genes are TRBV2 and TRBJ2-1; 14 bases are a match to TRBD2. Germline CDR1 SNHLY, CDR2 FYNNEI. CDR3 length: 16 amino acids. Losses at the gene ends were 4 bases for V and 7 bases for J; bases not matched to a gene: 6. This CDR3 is CASSAMGLAGANEQFF. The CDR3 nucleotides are TGTGCCAGCAGTGCGATGGGACTAGCGGGAGCAAATGAGCAGTTCTTC.

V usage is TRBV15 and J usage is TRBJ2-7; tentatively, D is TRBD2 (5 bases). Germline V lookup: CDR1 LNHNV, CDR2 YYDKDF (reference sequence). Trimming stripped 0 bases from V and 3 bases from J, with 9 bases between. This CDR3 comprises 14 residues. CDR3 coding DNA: TGTGCCACCAGCAGAGACCGGGCGGGCTACGAGCAGTACGTC. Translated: CATSRDRAGYEQYV.